Listed below are T cell receptor beta chains from one sample, sequenced in a study of T cells after yellow fever vaccination. Using its own MiXCR run on the 5' RACE reads, TCRdb lists one record per CDR3 protein. The sample yields 310,000 or so distinct CDR3 sequences, about 6.9% seen once. The material was PBMCs, obtained approximately 47 days after the first yellow fever vaccination. The source of these receptors is a man between 18 and 35 years old who received the YFV17D yellow fever vaccine. CDR3s include the opening cysteine and the closing phenylalanine or tryptophan. A D gene is named only where the DNA matches it firmly. Not all rows give a size; the values are once, few, many and, for expanded clones, a class.

abundance: few
len: 10
d_gene: -
v_gene: TRBV18
j_gene: TRBJ1-5
CDR3nt: TGTGCCAGCTCACCTGAGCCCCAGCATTTT
CDR3aa: CASSPEPQHF

abundance: -
len: 15
d_gene: TRBD2
v_gene: TRBV12-3/TRBV12-4
j_gene: TRBJ2-7
CDR3nt: TGTGCCAGCAGTTTCCGGGTATTGGGAGGGTACGAGCAGTACTTC
CDR3aa: CASSFRVLGGYEQYF

abundance: many
len: 14
d_gene: TRBD1
v_gene: TRBV20-1
j_gene: TRBJ1-2
CDR3nt: TGCAGTGCTAAGGGACAGGGCGAACTCTATGGCTACACCTTC
CDR3aa: CSAKGQGELYGYTF

abundance: -
len: 15
d_gene: -
v_gene: TRBV7-9
j_gene: TRBJ2-3
CDR3nt: TGTGCCAGCAGCTTAGCGGGACGGAGTACAGATACGCAGTATTTT
CDR3aa: CASSLAGRSTDTQYF

abundance: -
len: 13
d_gene: -
v_gene: TRBV19
j_gene: TRBJ1-5
CDR3nt: TGTGCCAGTAGTACTGCATCGAATCAGCCCCAGCATTTT
CDR3aa: CASSTASNQPQHF

abundance: many
len: 14
d_gene: -
v_gene: TRBV20-1
j_gene: TRBJ2-5
CDR3nt: TGCAGTGCTAGGGGGACCTTTTTAAGAGAGACCCAGTACTTC
CDR3aa: CSARGTFLRETQYF

abundance: few
len: 16
d_gene: -
v_gene: TRBV9
j_gene: TRBJ2-2
CDR3nt: TGTGCCAGCAGCGACCTCTTCTACCCTAACACCGGGGAGCTGTTTTTT
CDR3aa: CASSDLFYPNTGELFF

abundance: -
len: 23
d_gene: TRBD1
v_gene: TRBV7-4
j_gene: TRBJ2-6
CDR3nt: TGTGCCAGCAGCTTAGTTGTCATTGGACAGGGGGCGTCGGAGAGCTCTGGGGCCAACGTCCTGACTTTC
CDR3aa: CASSLVVIGQGASESSGANVLTF

abundance: many
len: 14
d_gene: -
v_gene: TRBV27
j_gene: TRBJ2-2
CDR3nt: TGTGCCAGCCGTCGCAGTCTGAACACCGGGGAGCTGTTTTTT
CDR3aa: CASRRSLNTGELFF

abundance: few
len: 15
d_gene: -
v_gene: TRBV15
j_gene: TRBJ2-3
CDR3nt: TGTGCCACCAGCAGAGCGGGACCCAGCTCGGATACGCAGTATTTT
CDR3aa: CATSRAGPSSDTQYF

abundance: -
len: 19
d_gene: -
v_gene: TRBV6-5
j_gene: TRBJ2-6
CDR3nt: TGTGCCAGCAGTTCCTGGACAGTGTCTCGACTCCCTGGGGCCAACGTCCTGACTTTC
CDR3aa: CASSSWTVSRLPGANVLTF

abundance: few
len: 15
d_gene: -
v_gene: TRBV5-6
j_gene: TRBJ2-5
CDR3nt: TGTGCCAGCAGCTCCGCCCGGGCAGGGGGGGAGACCCAGTACTTC
CDR3aa: CASSSARAGGETQYF

abundance: -
len: 14
d_gene: TRBD2
v_gene: TRBV7-6
j_gene: TRBJ2-5
CDR3nt: TGTGCCAGCAGGCTAGCGGGGGAGGTGGAGACCCAGTACTTC
CDR3aa: CASRLAGEVETQYF

abundance: many
len: 13
d_gene: -
v_gene: TRBV9
j_gene: TRBJ2-5
CDR3nt: TGTGCCAGCAGCGTAGGACAGCAAGAGACCCAGTACTTC
CDR3aa: CASSVGQQETQYF

abundance: few
len: 11
d_gene: -
v_gene: TRBV20-1
j_gene: TRBJ1-1
CDR3nt: TGCAGTGCTCCTCTCGCGATTGAAGCTTTCTTT
CDR3aa: CSAPLAIEAFF

abundance: few
len: 14
d_gene: TRBD2
v_gene: TRBV20-1
j_gene: TRBJ2-1
CDR3nt: TGCAGTGCTTTTCTAGCGGGGGTCTACAATGAGCAGTTCTTC
CDR3aa: CSAFLAGVYNEQFF

abundance: few
len: 14
d_gene: -
v_gene: TRBV5-1
j_gene: TRBJ2-5
CDR3nt: TGCGCCAGCAGCTTAGGGGGGACAAGGGCGACCCAGTACTTC
CDR3aa: CASSLGGTRATQYF

abundance: -
len: 15
d_gene: -
v_gene: TRBV4-3
j_gene: TRBJ1-1
CDR3nt: TGCGCCAGCAGCCAAGATAGCTTCGTGAACACTGAAGCTTTCTTT
CDR3aa: CASSQDSFVNTEAFF

abundance: -
len: 13
d_gene: -
v_gene: TRBV4-1
j_gene: TRBJ1-2
CDR3nt: TGCGCCAGCAGCCGTTTCCGCGGTGATGGCTACACCTTC
CDR3aa: CASSRFRGDGYTF

abundance: many
len: 13
d_gene: -
v_gene: TRBV10-3
j_gene: TRBJ2-5
CDR3nt: TGTGCCATCAGTGCGGTAGGCCAAGAGACCCAGTACTTC
CDR3aa: CAISAVGQETQYF

abundance: few
len: 15
d_gene: -
v_gene: TRBV2
j_gene: TRBJ2-2
CDR3nt: TGTGCCAGCAGTGAAGCGGGCAGGAACACCGGGGAGCTGTTTTTT
CDR3aa: CASSEAGRNTGELFF

abundance: few
len: 13
d_gene: TRBD2
v_gene: TRBV20-1
j_gene: TRBJ2-1
CDR3nt: TGCAGTGACCTAGCGGGGGGTGCGGATGAGCAGTTCTTC
CDR3aa: CSDLAGGADEQFF

abundance: -
len: 15
d_gene: -
v_gene: TRBV5-1
j_gene: TRBJ2-6
CDR3nt: TGCGCCAGCAGCCCCCAGGGTAATGGGGCCAACGTCCTGACTTTC
CDR3aa: CASSPQGNGANVLTF

abundance: many
len: 14
d_gene: TRBD1
v_gene: TRBV10-2
j_gene: TRBJ1-6
CDR3nt: TGCGCCAGCAGCCGACAGGGAATTAATTCACCCCTCCACTTT
CDR3aa: CASSRQGINSPLHF

abundance: many
len: 16
d_gene: -
v_gene: TRBV7-2
j_gene: TRBJ2-2
CDR3nt: TGTGCCAGCAGCTTTTTGTTCCCAGGTTCGGCCGGGGAGCTGTTTTTT
CDR3aa: CASSFLFPGSAGELFF

abundance: few
len: 13
d_gene: -
v_gene: TRBV11-2
j_gene: TRBJ2-2
CDR3nt: TGTGCCAGCACCGGGACCACCGTTGGGGAGCTGTTTTTT
CDR3aa: CASTGTTVGELFF

abundance: many
len: 16
d_gene: TRBD2
v_gene: TRBV5-1
j_gene: TRBJ2-3
CDR3nt: TGCGCCAGCAGCTTGGTACTAGCGGCCCTCACAGATACGCAGTATTTT
CDR3aa: CASSLVLAALTDTQYF

abundance: many
len: 13
d_gene: -
v_gene: TRBV12-3/TRBV12-4
j_gene: TRBJ2-5
CDR3nt: TGTGCCAGCAGTTTAGTCAGTCAAGAGACCCAGTACTTC
CDR3aa: CASSLVSQETQYF

abundance: few
len: 15
d_gene: -
v_gene: TRBV4-3
j_gene: TRBJ2-7
CDR3nt: TGCGCCAGCAGCCAAGGCTTCGGGCCGCCCTACGAGCAGTACTTC
CDR3aa: CASSQGFGPPYEQYF

abundance: few
len: 16
d_gene: TRBD1
v_gene: TRBV10-3
j_gene: TRBJ1-2
CDR3nt: TGTGCCATCGGCCCAACCGGGACAGGGGATTTCTATGGCTACACCTTC
CDR3aa: CAIGPTGTGDFYGYTF

abundance: -
len: 14
d_gene: -
v_gene: TRBV27
j_gene: TRBJ1-6
CDR3nt: TGTGCCAGCAGCCCCGAGCAGAGAAATTCACCCCTCCACTTT
CDR3aa: CASSPEQRNSPLHF

abundance: few
len: 13
d_gene: -
v_gene: TRBV9
j_gene: TRBJ2-3
CDR3nt: TGTGCCAGCAAGAAGTCTAGCACAGATACGCAGTATTTT
CDR3aa: CASKKSSTDTQYF

abundance: few
len: 15
d_gene: -
v_gene: TRBV4-2
j_gene: TRBJ2-7
CDR3nt: TGTGCCAGCAGCCAAGGGGACCTTGGACCGGACGAGCAGTACTTC
CDR3aa: CASSQGDLGPDEQYF

abundance: -
len: 14
d_gene: -
v_gene: TRBV20-1
j_gene: TRBJ2-7
CDR3nt: TGCAGTGCTAGAGTTAGCGACGGGAACTACGAGCAGTACTTC
CDR3aa: CSARVSDGNYEQYF

abundance: few
len: 15
d_gene: -
v_gene: TRBV3-1
j_gene: TRBJ1-2
CDR3nt: TGTGCCAGCAGCCAAGTTTTTACGGGGGAGGGTGGCTACACCTTC
CDR3aa: CASSQVFTGEGGYTF

abundance: few
len: 14
d_gene: TRBD2
v_gene: TRBV10-3
j_gene: TRBJ2-1
CDR3nt: TGTGCCATCACCAGACTAGCGGGGGGTGGTGAGCAGTTCTTC
CDR3aa: CAITRLAGGGEQFF

abundance: -
len: 17
d_gene: -
v_gene: TRBV4-2
j_gene: TRBJ1-2
CDR3nt: TGTGCCAGCAGCCAAGAACCCAAGAACAGGCCCGTCTATGGCTACACCTTC
CDR3aa: CASSQEPKNRPVYGYTF

abundance: many
len: 11
d_gene: -
v_gene: TRBV10-3
j_gene: TRBJ2-1
CDR3nt: TGTGCCCTTTCCGCGGGGCGTGAGCAGTTCTTC
CDR3aa: CALSAGREQFF

abundance: -
len: 16
d_gene: TRBD2
v_gene: TRBV12-3/TRBV12-4
j_gene: TRBJ2-5
CDR3nt: TGTGCCAGCAGTCCCTGGACTAGCGGGGGACAAGAGACCCAGTACTTC
CDR3aa: CASSPWTSGGQETQYF

abundance: many
len: 15
d_gene: TRBD1
v_gene: TRBV20-1
j_gene: TRBJ1-4
CDR3nt: TGCAGTGCTAGAGGCCCGAGGGGGCTGGGTGAAAAACTGTTTTTT
CDR3aa: CSARGPRGLGEKLFF

abundance: many
len: 16
d_gene: TRBD2
v_gene: TRBV4-1
j_gene: TRBJ2-3
CDR3nt: TGCGCCAGCAGCCCCCCCCGGGGGGGGGCGACAGATACGCAGTATTTT
CDR3aa: CASSPPRGGATDTQYF

abundance: -
len: 16
d_gene: TRBD2
v_gene: TRBV19
j_gene: TRBJ2-1
CDR3nt: TGTGCCAGTAGTTTCCTAGGACTAGCGGGGGACAATGAGCAGTTCTTC
CDR3aa: CASSFLGLAGDNEQFF

abundance: few
len: 15
d_gene: -
v_gene: TRBV5-1
j_gene: TRBJ1-4
CDR3nt: TGCGCCAGCAGCTTACGGGACTGGCTTAATGAAAAACTGTTTTTT
CDR3aa: CASSLRDWLNEKLFF

abundance: -
len: 16
d_gene: TRBD2
v_gene: TRBV6-1
j_gene: TRBJ2-3
CDR3nt: TGTGCCAGCAGGCTGACTAGCGGGTCACTCGGCAATACGCAGTATTTT
CDR3aa: CASRLTSGSLGNTQYF

abundance: few
len: 16
d_gene: TRBD2
v_gene: TRBV5-1
j_gene: TRBJ2-5
CDR3nt: TGCGCCAGCAGCTTGACGACTAGCGGAGGTGGAGAGACCCAGTACTTC
CDR3aa: CASSLTTSGGGETQYF

abundance: -
len: 15
d_gene: -
v_gene: TRBV20-1
j_gene: TRBJ2-3
CDR3nt: TGCAGTGCTAGTATAGAAGTCTTCAGCACAGATACGCAGTATTTT
CDR3aa: CSASIEVFSTDTQYF

abundance: few
len: 14
d_gene: -
v_gene: TRBV11-2
j_gene: TRBJ2-5
CDR3nt: TGTGCCAGCAGCTTAGCCCCGACGACAGAGACCCAGTACTTC
CDR3aa: CASSLAPTTETQYF

abundance: many
len: 14
d_gene: TRBD2
v_gene: TRBV29-1
j_gene: TRBJ2-1
CDR3nt: TGCAGCGTGGACGCTAGCGGGGGGTACAATGAGCAGTTCTTC
CDR3aa: CSVDASGGYNEQFF

abundance: many
len: 11
d_gene: -
v_gene: TRBV2
j_gene: TRBJ2-1
CDR3nt: TGTGCCAGCAGGGAAAACAATGAGCAGTTCTTC
CDR3aa: CASRENNEQFF

abundance: -
len: 15
d_gene: TRBD1
v_gene: TRBV12-3/TRBV12-4
j_gene: TRBJ1-5
CDR3nt: TGTGCCAGCAGCCGACAGGGTGGGTTGAATCAGCCCCAGCATTTT
CDR3aa: CASSRQGGLNQPQHF

abundance: few
len: 13
d_gene: -
v_gene: TRBV7-2
j_gene: TRBJ2-1
CDR3nt: TGTGCCAGCAGCTTAGGGTCCGGACGGGAGCAGTTCTTC
CDR3aa: CASSLGSGREQFF

abundance: -
len: 12
d_gene: TRBD1
v_gene: TRBV12-3/TRBV12-4
j_gene: TRBJ2-1
CDR3nt: TGTGCCAGCAGTCGGGACAGCCATGAGCAGTTCTTC
CDR3aa: CASSRDSHEQFF

abundance: few
len: 13
d_gene: -
v_gene: TRBV20-1
j_gene: TRBJ2-7
CDR3nt: TGCAGTGCTAGAGGGGGTATCTCCTACGAGCAGTACTTC
CDR3aa: CSARGGISYEQYF

abundance: few
len: 12
d_gene: TRBD1
v_gene: TRBV4-1
j_gene: TRBJ1-1
CDR3nt: TGCGCCAGCAGCCATGACAGGGATTTCGCTTTCTTT
CDR3aa: CASSHDRDFAFF

abundance: -
len: 16
d_gene: TRBD2
v_gene: TRBV5-4
j_gene: TRBJ2-1
CDR3nt: TGTGCCAGCAGCCTAGCGGGACTTTACTCCTACAATGAGCAGTTCTTC
CDR3aa: CASSLAGLYSYNEQFF

abundance: many
len: 15
d_gene: TRBD1
v_gene: TRBV20-1
j_gene: TRBJ2-1
CDR3nt: TGCAGTGCTAGAGATCTGGACAGGCCGTACAATGAGCAGTTCTTC
CDR3aa: CSARDLDRPYNEQFF

abundance: -
len: 19
d_gene: -
v_gene: TRBV4-2
j_gene: TRBJ1-3
CDR3nt: TGTGCCAGCAGCCAAGAATGGGTGAGGGCAGGGCCTTCTGGAAACACCATATATTTT
CDR3aa: CASSQEWVRAGPSGNTIYF

abundance: few
len: 11
d_gene: -
v_gene: TRBV7-9
j_gene: TRBJ2-7
CDR3nt: TGTGCCAGCAGCAGGGACTTCTATCCGTACTTC
CDR3aa: CASSRDFYPYF

abundance: many
len: 15
d_gene: TRBD1
v_gene: TRBV7-2
j_gene: TRBJ1-6
CDR3nt: TGTGCCAGCAGCCCTAGGACAGGGGAAAGATCACCCCTCCACTTT
CDR3aa: CASSPRTGERSPLHF

abundance: many
len: 12
d_gene: -
v_gene: TRBV12-3/TRBV12-4
j_gene: TRBJ1-1
CDR3nt: TGTGCCAGCAGTTTATCGGACGGTGAAGCTTTCTTT
CDR3aa: CASSLSDGEAFF